These 25 T cell receptor beta chains came from one sample sequenced in a study of T cells in Graves' hyperthyroidism and ophthalmopathy. From RNA transcripts, TCR beta CDR3 regions were amplified. A first-round RT-PCR of the TCR CDR3 used the HTBI primer set. TCRdb ran MiXCR on the multiplex PCR reads and lists one entry per CDR3 protein. The repertoire has hundreds of thousands of distinct CDR3 sequences, 35% of them found once; the top ten carry less than 40%. The sequenced material came from blood. These receptors originate from a woman in her thirties or forties with Graves' hyperthyroidism.

This clonotype appeared a few times. This chain links TRBV7-2 with TRBJ2-7; D may match TRBD1 or TRBD2 (5 bases each). Trimming shortened V by 5 bases and J by 3 bases, and 17 bases separated the two germline ends. CDR3 length: 15 residues. Germline V gene lookup returns CDR1 SGHTA and CDR2 FQGNSA. The CDR3 here is CASSPLGAADYEQYF. The CDR3 DNA sequence: TGTGCCAGCAGCCCCCTCGGGGCAGCTGACTACGAGCAGTACTTC.

This clonotype was seen a few times. The gene calls are TRBV11-2 and TRBJ2-7; D possibly corresponds to TRBD1 (5 bases). The CDR3 extends over 16 amino acids. Per germline, CDR1 SGHAT and CDR2 FQNNGV. V shed 5 bases and J shed 0 bases, with 17 bases lying between them. The chain's CDR3 is CASSVNRIQSSYEQYF. For the CDR3, the DNA is TGTGCCAGCAGCGTAAACAGGATCCAGTCCTCCTACGAGCAGTACTTC.

The CDR3 nucleotides are TGCAGCGTTTGTGACAGATTGAACACCATATATTTT. It codes for CSVCDRLNTIYF. V is TRBV29-1 and J is TRBJ1-3; D might be TRBD1 (5 bases). CDR1 and CDR2 (germline): SQVTM, ANQGSEA. The CDR3 has 12 amino acids. V was pared by 5 bases and J by 7 bases, with 12 bases between.

This clonotype came up a few times. The chain recombines TRBV24-1 with TRBJ1-2; D may be TRBD1 (5 bases). CDR3 size: 13 residues. V was clipped by 1 base and J by 7 bases, with 9 bases between them. CDR1 and CDR2 (germline): KGHDR, SFDVKD. CDR3 bases: TGTGCCACCAGTGATTTACCCAGGGCTGGCTACACCTTC. Protein product: CATSDLPRAGYTF.

There are many counts of this clonotype. The chain carries TRBV10-3 and TRBJ2-2; D is possibly TRBD1 (5 bases). This CDR3 is built from 14 residues. Germline lookup yields CDR1 ENHRY and CDR2 SYGVKD. V shed 4 bases and J shed 6 bases, with 12 bases lying between them. CDR3 nucleotides: TGTGCCATCAGTGGGGGCAGGGCGGCCGGGGAGCTGTTTTTT. Amino acid sequence: CAISGGRAAGELFF.

The sample holds many counts of this clonotype. Here the CDR3 reads CSARDLGGYGYTF. The CDR3 bases are TGCAGTGCTAGAGATCTAGGAGGCTATGGCTACACCTTC. The gene calls are TRBV20-1 and TRBJ1-2; the D is unclear. The V end was cut by 0 bases, the J end by 4 bases, with 9 bases between. Germline V gives CDR1 DFQATT, CDR2 SNEGSKA (reference sequence). CDR3 length equals 13 residues.

The chain has TRBV5-1 and TRBJ2-2; D remains unclear. The CDR3 runs 13 residues. The ends were cut back, 0 bases at V and 7 bases at J, with 7 bases in the middle. Germline CDR1 and CDR2: SGHRS and YFSETQ. The CDR3 region has the DNA TGCGCCAGCAGCTTGGTGTACAGCGGGGAGCTGTTTTTT. Protein: CASSLVYSGELFF. The full variable domain, in which reference TRBV5-1 and TRBJ2-2 provide the parts outside the CDR3, is KAGVTQTPRYLIKTRGQQVTLSCSPISGHRSVSWYQQTPGQGLQFLFEYFSETQRNKGNFPGRFSGRQFSNSRSEMNVSTLELGDSALYLCASSLVYSGELFFGEGSRLTVL.

This clonotype turned up a few times. Sequence at one end of the junction differs from germline and may be a read error. The chain recombines TRBV5-1 with TRBJ1-1, with D hard to call. The CDR3 consists of 13 residues. Germline lookup yields CDR1 SGHRS and CDR2 YFSETQ. CDR3 DNA sequence: TGTGCCAGCAGCCCCCGTACTTCCAGCAAAGCTTTCTTT. It encodes CASSPRTSSKAFF.

Only a few counts were recorded for this clonotype. The genes are TRBV7-9 and TRBJ2-7; D might be TRBD2 (5 bases). The CDR3 contains 15 residues. Trimming removed 3 bases at V and 3 bases at J, with 15 bases between. The V gene's germline CDR1 is SEHNR and CDR2 FQNEAQ (reference sequence). This CDR3 reads CASSFEDSTNYEQYF. For the CDR3, the DNA is TGTGCCAGCAGCTTTGAGGACTCTACCAACTACGAGCAGTACTTC.

V usage is TRBV20-1 and J usage is TRBJ1-1; 10 bases match TRBD1. The germline V gene encodes CDR1 DFQATT and CDR2 SNEGSKA (reference sequence). The CDR3 sequence is 13 residues long. The junction had 3 bases not matched to a gene; V was cut back by 3 bases and J by 5 bases. Written as DNA, the CDR3 is TGCAGTGCTAGTCGGACAGGGGGGACTGAAGCTTTCTTT. Its translation is CSASRTGGTEAFF.

This clonotype has more than one count but fewer than ten. The rearrangement links TRBV4-2 to TRBJ1-2, with no clear D. The CDR3 extends over 15 amino acids. Germline CDR1 and CDR2: LGHNA and YNFKEQ. V lost 5 bases and J lost 6, with 19 bases in between. The CDR3 reads CASSFDGPYLDGYTF. The DNA of the CDR3 is TGTGCCAGCAGCTTTGACGGCCCCTATCTGGATGGCTACACCTTC.

The CDR3 sequence: CASSTRTSGRKDNEQFF. CDR3 DNA: TGTGCCAGCAGCACCAGGACTAGCGGGAGGAAGGACAATGAGCAGTTCTTC. The chain links TRBV7-2 to TRBJ2-7; 14 bases are shared with TRBD2. The J call may not be correct, given that the DNA end is closer to TRBJ2-1. The length of the CDR3 is 17 residues. Germline assignment: CDR1 SGHTA and CDR2 FQGNSA.

The table lists this clonotype with many counts. This sequence joins TRBV7-9 and TRBJ1-2; D gene unclear. Trimming stripped 6 bases from V and 7 bases from J, with 18 bases between. Germline V lookup: CDR1 SEHNR, CDR2 FQNEAQ (reference sequence). This CDR3 region has 14 residues. The CDR3 here is CASRTLGEEAGYTF. Written as DNA, the CDR3 is TGTGCCAGCAGAACTTTGGGAGAGGAGGCTGGCTACACCTTC. The full variable domain, with the rest looked up from reference TRBV7-9 and TRBJ1-2, is DTGVSQNPRHKITKRGQNVTFRCDPISEHNRLYWYRQTLGQGPEFLTYFQNEAQLEKSRLLSDRFSAERPKGSFSTLEIQRTEQGDSAMYLCASRTLGEEAGYTFGSGTRLTVV.

The chain employs TRBV20-1 and TRBJ2-2; TRBD2 agrees at 12 bases. The ends lost 1 base at V and 7 bases at J; junction bases unmatched: 7. The CDR3 consists of 16 residues. The V gene's germline CDR1 is DFQATT and CDR2 SNEGSKA (reference sequence). CDR3 nucleotide sequence: TGCAGTGCTAGAGGGACTAGCGGGAAAGGTGGCGGGGAGCTGTTTTTT. Amino acid sequence: CSARGTSGKGGGELFF.

V and J are TRBV12-3 or TRBV12-4 and TRBJ1-2; D remains ambiguous. The CDR3 contains 14 residues. Trimming pared 5 bases from V and 4 bases from J, leaving 14 bases between. The chain's CDR3 is CASSPHGDLYGYTF. The CDR3, as DNA: TGTGCCAGCAGTCCCCACGGGGATCTCTATGGCTACACCTTC.

On this clonotype: A much larger clone differs from this one at a single base, so this may be a read error. The V call is TRBV10-3, the J call TRBJ2-7; D might be TRBD1 or TRBD2, each matching 5 bases. The CDR3 covers 13 residues. Germline CDR1 and CDR2: ENHRY and SYGVKD. The CDR3 DNA sequence: TGTGCCATCGGGGGTACCGTTTCCTACGAGCAGCACTTC. Encoded protein: CAIGGTVSYEQHF.

Concerning this clonotype: It may be a read error: a sequence one base away is much more abundant. The rearrangement links TRBV11-2 to TRBJ2-5; 8 bases align to TRBD2. Germline-derived CDR1 and CDR2 are SGHAT and FQNNGV. The CDR3 is 14 residues long. CDR3 DNA: TGTGCCAGCAGCCTCGGGGGGGACCAAGAGACCCCGTACTTC. Its protein is CASSLGGDQETPYF.

This clonotype appeared a few times. The chain recombines TRBV24-1 with TRBJ2-3; D may be TRBD1 (6 bases). Trimming took 3 bases from V and 5 from J, leaving 20 bases between them. The length of the CDR3 is 17 residues. Germline V gene sequence: CDR1 KGHDR, CDR2 SFDVKD. The CDR3, as DNA: TGTGCCACCAGTGATCGATTTGGGGGCGGCGGACTAGATACGCAGTATTTT. Encoded protein: CATSDRFGGGGLDTQYF.

Many counts were recorded for this clonotype. V is TRBV19 and J is TRBJ1-1; D remains unclear. The CDR3 contains 14 residues. The V gene's germline CDR1 is LNHDA and CDR2 SQIVND (reference sequence). V was pared by 5 bases and J by 4 bases, with 14 bases between. The CDR3 coding sequence is TGTGCCAGTAGTCTACGGGTAGGAGGCACTGAAGCTTTCTTT. Its protein is CASSLRVGGTEAFF.

This clonotype appeared a few times. The chain carries TRBV11-3 and TRBJ2-5; TRBD2 is a possible D gene (6 bases). The CDR3 runs 14 residues. Trimming cost V 3 bases and J 5 bases, with 13 bases left between them. CDR1 is SGHNT, CDR2 YENEEA, per germline. CDR3 region: CASSLFGTEETQYF. The CDR3 coding sequence is TGTGCCAGCAGCTTGTTCGGGACTGAGGAGACCCAGTACTTC.

The chain links TRBV20-1 to TRBJ1-2; no clear D. The CDR3 extends over 16 amino acids. Trimming took off 1 base at V and 4 bases at J, with 19 bases between the two ends. Germline values: CDR1 DFQATT, CDR2 SNEGSKA (reference sequence). The CDR3 bases are TGCAGTGCTAGAGTTACAGCGGATGATCTTCCCTATGGCTACACCTTC. It specifies CSARVTADDLPYGYTF.

This clonotype was counted a few times. The chain couples TRBV12-3 or TRBV12-4 to TRBJ2-2; D could derive from TRBD1 or TRBD2 (5 bases each). Trimming removed 7 bases at V and 6 bases at J, with 12 bases between. CDR3 length equals 13 residues. The CDR3 protein is CASNPRGAGELFF. The DNA for the CDR3 is TGTGCCAGCAACCCCCGAGGGGCCGGGGAGCTGTTTTTT.

This clonotype has at least ten counts. The rearrangement joins TRBV6-5 to TRBJ2-5; D possibly corresponds to TRBD2 (6 bases). Germline V gene lookup returns CDR1 MNHEY and CDR2 SVGAGI. CDR3 size: 14 residues. The V end lost 6 bases, the J end lost 4 bases, and 15 bases lay between the germline ends. The CDR3, as DNA: TGTGCCAGCAGGATACGGGAGATGGGAGAGACCCAGTACTTC. Translated, it gives CASRIREMGETQYF.

This clonotype was detected ten times or more. The J gene is TRBJ1-5, the V gene TRBV10-2; D ambiguous. The germline V gene has CDR1 WSHSY and CDR2 SAAADI. The CDR3 contains 14 residues. The ends were cut back, 6 bases at V and 0 bases at J, with 9 bases in the middle. Written as DNA, the CDR3 is TGCGCCAGCAGGGGCAGCATTAGCAATCAGCCCCAGCATTTT. This codes for CASRGSISNQPQHF.

Only a few counts were recorded for this clonotype. CDR3 region: CASSPYWGKSDGYTF. CDR3 nucleotides: TGTGCCAGCAGCCCGTATTGGGGGAAAAGCGATGGCTACACCTTC. The chain recombines TRBV5-5 with TRBJ1-2, with D maybe TRBD1 (5 bases). This CDR3 comprises 15 residues. Trimming took 4 bases from V and 6 from J, leaving 19 bases between them. Germline V CDR1 and CDR2: SGHKS, YYEKEE (reference sequence).